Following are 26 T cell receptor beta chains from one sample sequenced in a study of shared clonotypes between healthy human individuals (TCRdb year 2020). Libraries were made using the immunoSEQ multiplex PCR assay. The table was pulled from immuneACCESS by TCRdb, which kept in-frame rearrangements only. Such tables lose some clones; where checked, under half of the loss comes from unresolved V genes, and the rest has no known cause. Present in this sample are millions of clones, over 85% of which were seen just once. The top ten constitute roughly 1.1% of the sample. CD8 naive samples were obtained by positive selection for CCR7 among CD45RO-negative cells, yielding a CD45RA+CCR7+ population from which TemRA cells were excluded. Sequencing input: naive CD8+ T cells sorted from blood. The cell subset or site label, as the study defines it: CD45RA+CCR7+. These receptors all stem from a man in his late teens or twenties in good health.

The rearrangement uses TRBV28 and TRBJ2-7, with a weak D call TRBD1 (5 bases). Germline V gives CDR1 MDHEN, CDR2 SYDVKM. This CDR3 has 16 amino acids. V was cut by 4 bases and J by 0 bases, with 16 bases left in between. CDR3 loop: CASSYFETASSYEQYF. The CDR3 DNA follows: TGTGCCAGCAGTTACTTTGAGACAGCAAGCTCCTACGAGCAGTACTTC.

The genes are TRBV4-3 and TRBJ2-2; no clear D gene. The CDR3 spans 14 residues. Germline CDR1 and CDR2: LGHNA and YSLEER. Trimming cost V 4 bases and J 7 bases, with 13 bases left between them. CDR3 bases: TGCGCCAGCAGCCCAACTCCTTTGGGCGGGGAGCTGTTTTTT. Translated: CASSPTPLGGELFF.

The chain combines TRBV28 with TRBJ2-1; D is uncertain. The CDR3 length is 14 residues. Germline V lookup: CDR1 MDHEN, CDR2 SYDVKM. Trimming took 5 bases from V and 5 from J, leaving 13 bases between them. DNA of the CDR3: TGTGCCAGCAGTCACAACCTTTATAACAATGAGCAGTTCTTC. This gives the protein CASSHNLYNNEQFF.

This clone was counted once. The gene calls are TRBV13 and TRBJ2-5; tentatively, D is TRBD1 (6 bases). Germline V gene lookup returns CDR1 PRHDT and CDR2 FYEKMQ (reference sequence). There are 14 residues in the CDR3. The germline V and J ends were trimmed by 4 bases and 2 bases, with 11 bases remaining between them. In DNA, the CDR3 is TGTGCCAGCAGCTCCACTAGGGGGCAAGAGACCCAGTACTTC. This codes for CASSSTRGQETQYF.

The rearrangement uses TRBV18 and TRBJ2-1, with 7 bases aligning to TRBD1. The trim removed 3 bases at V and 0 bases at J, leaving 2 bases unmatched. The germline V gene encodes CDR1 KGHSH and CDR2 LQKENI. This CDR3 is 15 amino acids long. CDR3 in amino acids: CASSPTGSSYNEQFF. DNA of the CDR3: TGTGCCAGCTCACCGACAGGGAGCTCCTACAATGAGCAGTTCTTC.

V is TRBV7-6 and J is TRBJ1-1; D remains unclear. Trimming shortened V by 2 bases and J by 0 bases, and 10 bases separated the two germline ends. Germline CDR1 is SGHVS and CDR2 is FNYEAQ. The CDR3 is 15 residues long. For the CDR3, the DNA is TGTGCCAGCAGCTTAATTCAGGAGATGAACACTGAAGCTTTCTTT. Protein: CASSLIQEMNTEAFF.

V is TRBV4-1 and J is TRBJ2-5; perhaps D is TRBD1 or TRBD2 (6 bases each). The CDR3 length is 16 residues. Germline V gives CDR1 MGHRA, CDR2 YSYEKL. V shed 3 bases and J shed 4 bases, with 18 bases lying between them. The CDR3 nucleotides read TGCGCCAGCAGCCAGAGGGGGGTCGGGGGAAGAGAGACCCAGTACTTC. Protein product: CASSQRGVGGRETQYF.

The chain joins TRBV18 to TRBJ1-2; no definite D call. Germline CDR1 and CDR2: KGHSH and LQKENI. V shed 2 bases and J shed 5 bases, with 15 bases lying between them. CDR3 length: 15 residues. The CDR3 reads CASSPFGESGYGYTF. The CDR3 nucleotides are TGTGCCAGCTCACCATTCGGGGAGTCGGGATATGGCTACACCTTC.

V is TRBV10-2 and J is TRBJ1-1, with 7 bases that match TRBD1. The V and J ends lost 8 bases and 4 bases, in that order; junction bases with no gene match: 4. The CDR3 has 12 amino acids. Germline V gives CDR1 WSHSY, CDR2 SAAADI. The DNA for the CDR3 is TGCGCCAGCGGGGGACAGTCCACTGAAGCTTTCTTT. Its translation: CASGGQSTEAFF.

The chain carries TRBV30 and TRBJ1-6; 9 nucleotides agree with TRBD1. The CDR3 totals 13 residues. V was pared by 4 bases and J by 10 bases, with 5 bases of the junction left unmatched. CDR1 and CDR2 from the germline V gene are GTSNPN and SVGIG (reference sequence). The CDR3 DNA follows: TGTGCCTGGATGGGGACAGGGTCCTCACCCCTCCACTTT. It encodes CAWMGTGSSPLHF. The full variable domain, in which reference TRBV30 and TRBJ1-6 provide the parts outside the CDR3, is SQTIHQWPATLVQPVGSPLSLECTVEGTSNPNLYWYRQAAGRGLQLLFYSVGIGQISSEVPQNLSASRPQDRQFILSSKKLLLSDSGFYLCAWMGTGSSPLHFGNGTRLTVT.

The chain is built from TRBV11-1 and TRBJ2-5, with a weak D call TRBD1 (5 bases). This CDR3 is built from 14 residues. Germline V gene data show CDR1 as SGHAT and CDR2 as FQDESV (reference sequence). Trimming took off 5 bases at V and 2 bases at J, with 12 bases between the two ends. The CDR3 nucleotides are TGTGCCAGCAGCCCAACAGACAGACAAGAGACCCAGTACTTC. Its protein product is CASSPTDRQETQYF.

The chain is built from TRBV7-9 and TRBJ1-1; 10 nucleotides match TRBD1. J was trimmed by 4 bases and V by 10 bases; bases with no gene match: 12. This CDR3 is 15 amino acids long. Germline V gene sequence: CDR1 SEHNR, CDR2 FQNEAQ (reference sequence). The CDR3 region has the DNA TGTGCCATCCAATTACCTGGACAGGGGGGCACTGAAGCTTTCTTT. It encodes CAIQLPGQGGTEAFF. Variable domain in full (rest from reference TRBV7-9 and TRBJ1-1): DTGVSQNPRHKITKRGQNVTFRCDPISEHNRLYWYRQTLGQGPEFLTYFQNEAQLEKSRLLSDRFSAERPKGSFSTLEIQRTEQGDSAMYLCAIQLPGQGGTEAFFGQGTRLTVV.

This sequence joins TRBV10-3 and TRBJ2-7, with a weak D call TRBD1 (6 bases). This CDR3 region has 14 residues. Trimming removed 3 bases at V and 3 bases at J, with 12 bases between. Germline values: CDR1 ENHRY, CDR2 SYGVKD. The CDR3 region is CAISDPGQHYEQYF. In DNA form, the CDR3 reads TGTGCCATCAGTGATCCCGGACAGCACTACGAGCAGTACTTC.

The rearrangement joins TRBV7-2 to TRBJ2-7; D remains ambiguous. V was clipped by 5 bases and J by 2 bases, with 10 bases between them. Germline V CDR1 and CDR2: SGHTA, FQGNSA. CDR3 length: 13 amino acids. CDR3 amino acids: CASSLKGTYEQYF. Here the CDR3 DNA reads TGTGCCAGCAGCCTCAAGGGTACCTACGAGCAGTACTTC.

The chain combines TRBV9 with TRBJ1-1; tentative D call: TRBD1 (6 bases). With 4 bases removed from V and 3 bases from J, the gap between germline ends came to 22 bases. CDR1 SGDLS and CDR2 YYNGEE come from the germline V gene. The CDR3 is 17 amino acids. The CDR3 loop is CASSWIEIQGAHTEAFF. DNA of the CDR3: TGTGCCAGCAGCTGGATTGAAATACAGGGCGCTCACACTGAAGCTTTCTTT.

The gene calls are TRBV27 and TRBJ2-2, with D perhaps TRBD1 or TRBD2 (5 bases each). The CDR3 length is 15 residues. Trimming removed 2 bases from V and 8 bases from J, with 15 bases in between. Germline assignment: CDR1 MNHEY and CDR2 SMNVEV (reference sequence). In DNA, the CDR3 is TGTGCCAGCAGTTTAGGGACGGCCCCCAGGGGGGAGCTGTTTTTT. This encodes CASSLGTAPRGELFF.

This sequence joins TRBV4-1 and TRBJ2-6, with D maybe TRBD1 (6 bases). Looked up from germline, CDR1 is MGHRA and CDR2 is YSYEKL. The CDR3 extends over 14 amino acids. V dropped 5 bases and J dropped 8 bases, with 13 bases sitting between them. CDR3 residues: CASSYLGATNVLTF. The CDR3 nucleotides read TGCGCCAGCAGCTACCTGGGGGCGACCAACGTCCTGACTTTC.

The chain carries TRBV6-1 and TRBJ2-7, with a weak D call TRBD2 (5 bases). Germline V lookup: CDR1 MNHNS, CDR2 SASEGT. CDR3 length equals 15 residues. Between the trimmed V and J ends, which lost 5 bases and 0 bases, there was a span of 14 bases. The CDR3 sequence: CASSLSVGGSYEQYF. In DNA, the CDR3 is TGTGCCAGCAGTTTGTCGGTAGGAGGCTCCTACGAGCAGTACTTC.

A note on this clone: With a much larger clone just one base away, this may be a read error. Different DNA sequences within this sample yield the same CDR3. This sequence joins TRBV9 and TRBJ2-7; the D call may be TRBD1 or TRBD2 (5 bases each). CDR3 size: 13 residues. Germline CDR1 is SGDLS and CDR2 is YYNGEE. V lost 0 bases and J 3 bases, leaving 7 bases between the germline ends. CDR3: CASSVGDRYEQYF. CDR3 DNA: TGTGCCAGCAGCGTAGGGGACCGCTACGAGCAGTACTTC.

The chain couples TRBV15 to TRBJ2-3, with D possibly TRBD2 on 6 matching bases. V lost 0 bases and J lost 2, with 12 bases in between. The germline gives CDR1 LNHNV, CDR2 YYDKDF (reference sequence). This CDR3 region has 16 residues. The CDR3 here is CATSRDLGSDTDTQYF. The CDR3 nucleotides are TGTGCCACCAGCAGAGATCTCGGGAGTGACACAGATACGCAGTATTTT.

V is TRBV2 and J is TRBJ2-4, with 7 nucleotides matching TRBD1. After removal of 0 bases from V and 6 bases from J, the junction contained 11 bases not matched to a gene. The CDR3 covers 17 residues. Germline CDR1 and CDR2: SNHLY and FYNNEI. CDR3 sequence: CASSEALLDRELNIQYF. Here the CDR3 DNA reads TGTGCCAGCAGTGAAGCGCTTCTCGACAGGGAGTTAAACATTCAGTACTTC.

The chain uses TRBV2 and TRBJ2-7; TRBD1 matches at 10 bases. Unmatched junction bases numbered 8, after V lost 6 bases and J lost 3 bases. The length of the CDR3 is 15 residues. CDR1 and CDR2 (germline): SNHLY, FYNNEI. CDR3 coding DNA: TGTGCCAGCAGGGTACCCGGGACAGGGGACTACGAGCAGTACTTC. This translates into CASRVPGTGDYEQYF.

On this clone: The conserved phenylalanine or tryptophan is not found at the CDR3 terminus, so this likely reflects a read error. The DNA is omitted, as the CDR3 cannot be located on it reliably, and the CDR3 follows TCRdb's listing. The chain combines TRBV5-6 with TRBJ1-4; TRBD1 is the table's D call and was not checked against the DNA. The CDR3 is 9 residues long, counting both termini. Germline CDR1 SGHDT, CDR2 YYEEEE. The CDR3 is CASSLDRRG.

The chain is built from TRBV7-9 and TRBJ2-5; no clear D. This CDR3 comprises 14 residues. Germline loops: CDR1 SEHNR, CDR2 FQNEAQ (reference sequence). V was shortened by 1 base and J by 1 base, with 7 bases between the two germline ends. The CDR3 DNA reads TGTGCCAGCAGCTTAGTTGAGAGCCAAGAGACCCAGTACTTC. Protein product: CASSLVESQETQYF.

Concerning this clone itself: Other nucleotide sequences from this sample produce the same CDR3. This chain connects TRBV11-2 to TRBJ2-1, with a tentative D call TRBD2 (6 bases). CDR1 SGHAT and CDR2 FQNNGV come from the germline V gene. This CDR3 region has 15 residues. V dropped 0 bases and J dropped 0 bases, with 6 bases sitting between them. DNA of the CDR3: TGTGCCAGCAGCTTAGAGGGGGGCTCCTACAATGAGCAGTTCTTC. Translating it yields CASSLEGGSYNEQFF. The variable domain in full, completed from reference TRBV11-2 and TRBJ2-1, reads EAGVAQSPRYKIIEKRQSVAFWCNPISGHATLYWYQQILGQGPKLLIQFQNNGVVDDSQLPKDRFSAERLKGVDSTLKIQPAKLEDSAVYLCASSLEGGSYNEQFFGPGTRLTVL.

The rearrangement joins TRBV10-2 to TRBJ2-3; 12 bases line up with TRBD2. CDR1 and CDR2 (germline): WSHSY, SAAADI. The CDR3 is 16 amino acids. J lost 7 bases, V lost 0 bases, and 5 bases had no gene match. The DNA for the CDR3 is TGCGCCAGCAGTGAGTCGCTAGCGGGGGGGAGATATACGCAGTATTTT. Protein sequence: CASSESLAGGRYTQYF.